This T cell receptor (beta chain) came from a study of cytomegalovirus exposure and HLA in healthy donors. The study's findings and limits: Diagnosis of cytomegalovirus status made by the classifier reportedly showed high specificity and sensitivity. Altogether, 160 or so TCR beta chains were recorded as cytomegalovirus-associated.

Using immunoSEQ multiplex PCR, the repertoire was profiled, and TCRdb retains in-frame clones only, with some absent. This sample has 250,000 to 350,000 clones, with 88% found just once. To note about this clone: The antigen is undetermined.

The CDR3 runs 17 residues. V shed 0 bases and J shed 0 bases, with 12 bases lying between them. CDR1 SGHDT and CDR2 YYEEEE come from the germline V gene. Sequencing input: PBMCs. The chain links TRBV5-6 to TRBJ2-2; D not resolved. The receptor's source is a man aged 30-40 years in good health and CMV-seronegative. CDR3 DNA sequence: TGTGCCAGCAGCTTGGATCTAGGATTATCGAACACCGGGGAGCTGTTTTTT. Translated: CASSLDLGLSNTGELFF.